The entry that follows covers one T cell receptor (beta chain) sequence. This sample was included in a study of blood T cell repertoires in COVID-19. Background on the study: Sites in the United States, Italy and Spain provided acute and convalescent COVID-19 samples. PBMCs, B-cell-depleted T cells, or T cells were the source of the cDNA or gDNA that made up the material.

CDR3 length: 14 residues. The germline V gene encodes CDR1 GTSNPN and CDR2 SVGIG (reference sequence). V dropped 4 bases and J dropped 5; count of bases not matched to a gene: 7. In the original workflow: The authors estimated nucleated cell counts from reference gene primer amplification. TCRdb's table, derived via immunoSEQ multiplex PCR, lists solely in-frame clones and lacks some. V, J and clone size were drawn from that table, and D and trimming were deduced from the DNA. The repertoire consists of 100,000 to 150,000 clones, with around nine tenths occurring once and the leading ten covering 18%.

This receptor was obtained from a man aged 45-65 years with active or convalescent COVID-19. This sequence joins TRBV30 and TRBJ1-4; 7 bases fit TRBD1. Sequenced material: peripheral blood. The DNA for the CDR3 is TGTGCCTGGAAGCGGGGGACAGCAAATGAAAAACTGTTTTTT. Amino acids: CAWKRGTANEKLFF.